The rows below give T cell receptor beta chains drawn from one sample of a study of blood T cells in healthy people across ages. TCRdb used MiXCR to reprocess the 5' RACE reads, holding one entry per CDR3 protein. The table lists around 2 million distinct CDR3 sequences, more than 35% of them singletons. The sequenced material came from blood. All receptors derive from a human donor in good health. Both conserved end residues are part of each CDR3. A D gene is named only where the DNA matches it firmly. Size tells how often a clone was seen (once, few, many) or the class of an expanded clone, and some rows leave it out.

D	V	size	length	J	CDR3	DNA
NA	TRBV7-9	few	12	TRBJ2-1	CASRPASNEQFF	TGTGCCAGCAGACCCGCCTCCAATGAGCAGTTCTTC
NA	TRBV7-9	NA	12	TRBJ2-6	CGWLSGANVLTF	TGTGGGTGGCTGTCTGGGGCCAACGTCCTGACTTTC
NA	TRBV9	NA	15	TRBJ1-6	CASSVDGVQNSPLHF	TGTGCCAGCAGCGTAGACGGGGTTCAGAATTCACCCCTCCACTTT
NA	TRBV5-5	NA	15	TRBJ1-1	CASSLIVRRNTEAFF	TGTGCCAGCAGCCTGATTGTGAGGCGGAACACTGAAGCTTTCTTT
TRBD1	TRBV6-5	NA	15	TRBJ1-4	CASRGQGTTNEKLFF	TGTGCCAGCAGGGGACAGGGGACAACTAATGAAAAACTGTTTTTT
TRBD2	TRBV10-2	NA	20	TRBJ2-1	CASSPPVSGGADVSYNEQFF	TGCGCCAGCAGTCCCCCCGTTAGCGGGGGGGCCGATGTGTCCTACAATGAGCAGTTCTTC
TRBD2	TRBV20-1	once	15	TRBJ2-3	CSARDRAGPMDTQYF	TGCAGTGCTAGAGATCGAGCGGGGCCCATGGATACGCAGTATTTT
TRBD1	TRBV28	few	14	TRBJ1-2	CASSLSSGGGGYTF	TGTGCCAGCAGTTTATCATCAGGGGGCGGAGGCTACACCTTC
TRBD2	TRBV5-1	NA	16	TRBJ2-2	CASSIISGDNTGELFF	TGCGCCAGCAGCATAATTAGCGGGGACAACACCGGGGAGCTGTTTTTT
NA	TRBV29-1	few	16	TRBJ1-1	CSVGNGLTVVNTEAFF	TGCAGCGTTGGAAACGGGCTGACGGTGGTGAACACTGAAGCTTTCTTT
NA	TRBV5-5	NA	16	TRBJ2-7	CASSLGVRSGIDEQYF	TGTGCCAGCAGCTTGGGGGTAAGATCCGGGATCGACGAGCAGTACTTC
NA	TRBV28	NA	15	TRBJ2-3	CASRTVQGGTDTQYF	TGTGCCAGCAGGACCGTACAGGGTGGGACAGATACGCAGTATTTT
NA	TRBV10-3	NA	15	TRBJ1-1	CAISRTTGTNTEAFF	TGTGCCATCTCCCGAACAACAGGGACCAACACTGAAGCTTTCTTT
NA	TRBV21-1	NA	16	TRBJ2-1	CASSKVGGSPYNEQFF	TGTGCCAGCAGCAAAGTAGGAGGGAGTCCTTACAATGAGCAGTTCTTC
NA	TRBV27	NA	12	TRBJ2-2	CASLRGRRELFF	TGTGCCAGCCTGCGAGGACGAAGGGAGCTGTTTTTT
NA	TRBV2	NA	11	TRBJ2-4	CASSRESKQYF	TGTGCCAGCAGTAGGGAATCCAAGCAGTACTTC
NA	TRBV7-2	few	12	TRBJ2-1	CASSLRPDTQFF	TGTGCCAGCAGCTTACGACCAGATACCCAGTTCTTC
NA	TRBV29-1	few	15	TRBJ2-1	CSVCEFKSSYNEQFF	TGCAGCGTTTGCGAGTTTAAAAGCTCCTACAATGAGCAGTTCTTC
TRBD1	TRBV4-3	few	15	TRBJ2-7	CASSQYGQGPYEQYF	TGCGCCAGCAGCCAATACGGACAGGGGCCCTACGAGCAGTACTTC
NA	TRBV2	NA	14	TRBJ2-3	CASLPRSITDTQYF	TGTGCCAGCCTGCCAAGGTCAATCACAGATACGCAGTATTTT
TRBD1	TRBV2	NA	15	TRBJ2-2	CASRLTGSGTGELFF	TGTGCCAGCAGGCTGACAGGGTCGGGCACCGGGGAGCTGTTTTTT
NA	TRBV3-1	NA	14	TRBJ2-4	CASSPGQTGTLQYF	TGTGCCAGCAGCCCTGGACAGACCGGGACTTTGCAGTACTTC
TRBD1	TRBV10-3	few	14	TRBJ1-2	CAISDYGTGDHYTF	TGTGCCATCAGTGACTACGGGACAGGGGATCACTACACCTTC
NA	TRBV5-1	few	22	TRBJ2-4	CASSLAGTHKTGVGKAKNIQYF	TGCGCCAGCAGCTTGGCCGGGACACACAAGACGGGGGTAGGAAAAGCCAAAAACATTCAGTACTTC
NA	TRBV25-1	NA	16	TRBJ1-2	CASRGAQTGTNYGYTF	TGTGCCAGCAGGGGGGCCCAGACAGGCACCAACTATGGCTACACCTTC
NA	TRBV5-6	NA	15	TRBJ2-3	CASSLSAGVADTQYF	TGTGCCAGCAGCTTGTCGGCGGGTGTGGCAGATACGCAGTATTTT
NA	TRBV20-1	NA	11	TRBJ1-1	CSARRRSEAFF	TGCAGTGCTAGACGAAGGTCTGAAGCTTTCTTT
NA	TRBV20-1	NA	13	TRBJ2-7	CSARRPNSYEQYF	TGCAGTGCTAGAAGGCCGAATTCCTACGAGCAGTACTTC
TRBD2	TRBV7-6	few	19	TRBJ2-7	CASTTIDGTRVRRRYEQYF	TGTGCCAGCACCACAATCGACGGGACTAGGGTTAGACGGAGGTACGAGCAGTACTTC
NA	TRBV4-2	NA	18	TRBJ2-3	CASSQALGSRGGTDTQYF	TGTGCCAGCAGCCAGGCCTTGGGGTCGCGGGGTGGAACAGATACGCAGTATTTT
NA	TRBV4-1	NA	15	TRBJ2-5	CASSQQERGQETQYF	TGCGCCAGCAGCCAACAAGAGAGGGGCCAAGAGACCCAGTACTTC
TRBD1	TRBV6-6	NA	15	TRBJ1-2	CASSYLQTGSSGYTF	TGTGCCAGCAGTTACCTCCAGACAGGGTCTAGTGGCTACACCTTC
TRBD2	TRBV20-1	few	15	TRBJ2-7	CSATGLAESSYEQYF	TGCAGTGCTACGGGGCTAGCGGAGAGCTCCTACGAGCAGTACTTC